The next 2 T cell receptor beta chains were all read from a single sample in a study of cytomegalovirus exposure and HLA in healthy donors (dated 2017 in TCRdb). Receptor libraries were prepared by the immunoSEQ multiplex PCR assay. For the multiplex PCR, a mixture combining 60 forward primers for TCR Vbeta segments and 13 reverse primers for TCR Jbeta segments was used. Imported from immuneACCESS, the table was reduced by TCRdb to in-frame sequences with V and J called. These copies leave out some clones; in studies compared against another copy, an unresolved V gene accounts for under half, and the cause of the remainder is not known. The sample table records 110,000 to 150,000 clones. The ten biggest clones cover approximately 2% of the sample. Sequenced input: PBMCs. The receptors here all came from a woman aged 18-30 years in good health and CMV-seronegative.

The V gene is TRBV19, the J gene TRBJ2-1; 11 bases line up with TRBD1. The V gene's germline CDR1 is LNHDA and CDR2 SQIVND (reference sequence). The J segment lost 6 bases and the V segment lost 5 bases, leaving 9 bases of the junction unmatched. The CDR3 spans 16 residues. CDR3 coding DNA: TGTGCCAGTAGTCCAGCCGGGACAGGGGGGATCAATGAGCAGTTCTTC. Translation gives CASSPAGTGGINEQFF.

The rearrangement links TRBV28 to TRBJ2-1, with a possible D match to TRBD1 (6 bases). CDR3 length: 16 residues. From germline, CDR1 is MDHEN and CDR2 SYDVKM. V dropped 5 bases and J dropped 3 bases, with 17 bases sitting between them. The CDR3 DNA is TGTGCCAGCAGTCCCCGGGACAAGATAAACTACAATGAGCAGTTCTTC. Residues: CASSPRDKINYNEQFF.